This T cell receptor (beta chain) was found in a study of T-cell reconstitution after alpha-beta-depleted transplantation in children. A library of TCRbeta sequences, prepared with unique molecular identifiers, was generated. In TCRdb, the PCR reads were re-called with MiXCR into one record per CDR3 protein. This sample has about 130,000 distinct CDR3 sequences, with roughly 9.7% found just once. The ends were cut back, 8 bases at V and 1 base at J, with 17 bases in the middle. Germline values: CDR1 ENHRY, CDR2 SYGVKD. The CDR3 runs 15 residues. Overall study results and limits: By about two months after transplant, alpha-beta T cells reportedly arose from several hundred graft clones that had expanded. High day-60 TCRbeta diversity in some patients came from surviving recipient T cells and thymic progenitors. One year after transplant, T-cell counts and diversity came mostly from newly produced T cells.

Note on this clonotype: The antigen remains unidentified.

The receptor's source is a girl less than two years old who had a stem cell transplant for combined immunodeficiency, so the T cells may come from the graft donor. Material: PBMCs, mostly from graft donor cells, obtained 180 days after TCRalphabeta/CD19-depleted stem cell transplant. This chain connects TRBV10-3 to TRBJ2-5; D is perhaps TRBD2 (5 bases). The CDR3 here is CAIGKGDNLQETQYF. As DNA, the CDR3 is TGTGCCATCGGGAAGGGAGACAACCTCCAAGAGACCCAGTACTTC.